This is a list of T cell receptor beta chains from one sample in a study of identical twins. TCRdb analysed the 5' RACE reads with MiXCR anew, one entry per CDR3 protein. The table shows roughly 700,000 distinct CDR3 sequences, with 8% to 9% occurring only once. The same sample was also studied in work on yellow fever vaccine responses in identical twins.

Sample: PBMCs. The source is a woman between 18 and 29 years old in good health. Each CDR3 is given with its conserved first and last residue. The D gene is left open where the match is weak. Rows may omit the clone size; those that give it use once, few, many or a size class.

v_gene,j_gene,abundance,d_gene,CDR3aa,CDR3nt
TRBV7-9,TRBJ2-7,few,-,CASSKDTYSREQYF,TGTGCCAGCAGCAAAGACACTTACAGTCGGGAGCAGTACTTC
TRBV28,TRBJ2-7,-,-,CASTGGSIPGYEQYF,TGTGCCAGCACTGGGGGTAGTATCCCCGGCTACGAGCAGTACTTC
TRBV9,TRBJ1-1,-,-,CASSSSLKVGGTEAFF,TGTGCCAGCAGCTCGAGCCTTAAGGTGGGGGGCACTGAAGCTTTCTTT
TRBV24-1,TRBJ2-1,many,-,CATSDFKGRSYNEQFF,TGTGCCACCAGTGATTTTAAGGGAAGATCCTACAATGAGCAGTTCTTC
TRBV6-4,TRBJ1-6,-,-,CASSLGGASPLHF,TGTGCCAGCAGCCTAGGAGGGGCTTCACCCCTCCACTTT
TRBV6-2/TRBV6-3,TRBJ2-1,-,-,CASSVSGLHNEQFF,TGTGCCAGCAGCGTATCGGGTCTTCACAATGAGCAGTTCTTC
TRBV19,TRBJ2-3,-,TRBD1,CASSGTGAGDTQYF,TGTGCCAGTAGTGGTACAGGGGCTGGAGATACGCAGTATTTT
TRBV28,TRBJ2-7,few,TRBD2,CASSSPSGSGSYEQYF,TGTGCCAGCAGTTCCCCTAGCGGGAGCGGCTCCTACGAGCAGTACTTC
TRBV10-3,TRBJ2-3,many,TRBD2,CAIRKTSGGATGTDTQYF,TGTGCCATCAGAAAAACGAGCGGGGGGGCCACAGGCACAGATACGCAGTATTTT
TRBV3-1,TRBJ2-1,few,TRBD2,CASSQSSGTSGNSEQFF,TGTGCCAGCAGCCAGTCCTCCGGGACTAGCGGGAATTCGGAGCAGTTCTTC
TRBV7-6,TRBJ2-3,-,TRBD2,CASSWLAGEDTQYF,TGTGCCAGCAGCTGGCTAGCGGGGGAAGATACGCAGTATTTT
TRBV10-3,TRBJ2-1,-,TRBD1,CAISEDRVLNEQFF,TGTGCCATCAGTGAGGACAGGGTGCTCAATGAGCAGTTCTTC
TRBV9,TRBJ2-3,-,TRBD2,CASGQTSGTDTQYF,TGTGCCAGCGGACAGACTAGCGGGACAGATACGCAGTATTTT
TRBV6-1,TRBJ2-7,-,-,CASKRGESSYEQYF,TGTGCCAGCAAAAGGGGGGAAAGCTCCTACGAGCAGTACTTC
TRBV4-2,TRBJ2-6,-,TRBD1,CASSQSGTGLSGANVLTF,TGTGCCAGCAGCCAATCCGGGACAGGCCTCTCTGGGGCCAACGTCCTGACTTTC
TRBV12-3/TRBV12-4,TRBJ2-2,few,TRBD2,CASTLKLADSGELFF,TGTGCCAGCACCCTTAAACTAGCGGATAGCGGGGAGCTGTTTTTT
TRBV7-9,TRBJ2-3,many,-,CASSTRDTDTQYF,TGTGCCAGCAGCACTCGGGACACAGATACGCAGTATTTT
TRBV6-1,TRBJ1-2,few,TRBD1,CASRPGTGISYGYTF,TGTGCCAGCAGGCCCGGGACAGGGATTTCCTATGGCTACACCTTC
TRBV5-6,TRBJ2-7,few,TRBD1,CASSLTGTGDRGEQYF,TGTGCCAGCAGCCTCACTGGGACAGGGGACAGGGGCGAGCAGTACTTC
TRBV15,TRBJ2-1,-,TRBD2,CATSRDSSGRGDGEQFF,TGTGCCACCAGCAGAGATTCTAGCGGGAGGGGAGATGGTGAGCAGTTCTTC
TRBV11-2,TRBJ2-4,few,-,CARPIRKAESIAKNIQYF,TGTGCCAGGCCAATCAGGAAAGCCGAATCGATAGCCAAAAACATTCAGTACTTC
TRBV15,TRBJ1-2,few,-,CATSSRYGQGWDGYTF,TGTGCCACCAGCAGTCGATACGGGCAGGGGTGGGATGGCTACACCTTC
TRBV7-9,TRBJ2-5,-,-,CASGRPEGWVQETQYF,TGTGCCTCCGGAAGGCCGGAGGGGTGGGTTCAAGAGACCCAGTACTTC
TRBV4-2,TRBJ2-7,many,TRBD2,CASSPSTHSSGGPTREQYF,TGTGCCAGCAGCCCATCCACGCATTCTAGCGGGGGCCCCACTCGCGAGCAGTACTTC
TRBV6-5,TRBJ2-3,few,-,CASSFLPPLVGNTQYF,TGTGCCAGCAGTTTCCTCCCTCCATTAGTTGGGAATACGCAGTATTTT
TRBV29-1,TRBJ2-3,-,TRBD1,CSALQVGTGYTDTQYF,TGCAGCGCCCTCCAAGTCGGGACAGGGTACACAGATACGCAGTATTTT
TRBV6-6,TRBJ2-7,few,-,CASRDSNSYEQYF,TGTGCCAGCAGGGACTCGAACTCCTACGAGCAGTACTTC
TRBV7-9,TRBJ2-3,-,TRBD2,CASSLEDRGVTQYF,TGTGCCAGCAGCTTAGAGGATCGGGGGGTTACGCAGTATTTT
TRBV4-1,TRBJ2-7,many,TRBD1,CASSTDRAYEQYF,TGCGCCAGCAGCACTGACAGGGCCTACGAGCAGTACTTC
TRBV20-1,TRBJ2-1,-,TRBD2,CSARNPASGRSNEQFF,TGCAGTGCTAGAAACCCGGCCAGCGGGAGGTCTAATGAGCAGTTCTTC
TRBV7-9,TRBJ2-7,-,TRBD1,CASSLEGQGMYEQYF,TGTGCCAGCAGCTTAGAGGGACAGGGGATGTACGAGCAGTACTTC
TRBV2,TRBJ2-3,few,TRBD2,CASSELAGDTQYF,TGTGCCAGCAGTGAGCTAGCGGGAGATACGCAGTATTTT
TRBV4-3,TRBJ2-7,few,TRBD2,CASSQDLASGNRGEQYF,TGCGCCAGCAGCCAAGATTTGGCTAGCGGGAATCGGGGCGAGCAGTACTTC
TRBV4-1,TRBJ2-7,few,-,CASSQAQYSYEQYF,TGCGCCAGCAGCCAAGCCCAGTACTCCTACGAGCAGTACTTC
TRBV7-2,TRBJ2-5,many,-,CASSLEWKTQYF,TGTGCCAGCAGCTTAGAATGGAAGACCCAGTACTTC
TRBV2,TRBJ2-1,-,TRBD1,CASRGTANEQFF,TGTGCCAGCAGAGGGACAGCGAATGAGCAGTTCTTC